These 15 T cell receptor beta chains came from one sample sequenced in a study of human T cells and chemical hapten exposure. Using its own MiXCR run on the RACE reads, TCRdb lists one record per CDR3 protein. The table has around 380,000 distinct CDR3 sequences, about 5.4% seen once. Indicated time point: pre-sensitization, week 0. Described treatment: therapeutic diphenylcyclopropenone sensitization with weekly scalp DPC. Here the sequenced sample was whole blood, taken in connection with sensitization to the hapten diphenylcyclopropenone (DPC). These receptors came from a woman under 30 with alopecia areata. Some clones in this sample may be carry-over from other donors' samples.

The chain couples TRBV10-3 to TRBJ2-7; the D call may be TRBD1 or TRBD2 (7 bases each). CDR1 is ENHRY, CDR2 SYGVKD, per germline. This CDR3 has 14 amino acids. Trimming stripped 4 bases from V and 3 bases from J, with 13 bases between. The CDR3 nucleotides read TGTGCCATCAGTGCGGGGGGACAGCGCTACGAGCAGTACTTC. Protein product: CAISAGGQRYEQYF.

For this clonotype: This may stem from a read error, because a much larger clone lies one nucleotide away. The CDR3 DNA is TGTGCCAGCAGTTCCAGTGTAGCCTACGAGCAGTACTTC. It yields the protein CASSSSVAYEQYF. The chain is built from TRBV6-2 or TRBV6-3 and TRBJ2-7, with D unresolved. The CDR3 has 13 amino acids. The germline V gene has CDR1 MNHEY and CDR2 SVGEGT. Trimming removed 4 bases at V and 2 bases at J, with 9 bases between.

This clonotype came up a few times. The rearrangement links TRBV7-6 to TRBJ1-1; D not certain. Trimming stripped 4 bases from V and 5 bases from J, with 23 bases between. The CDR3 has 17 residues. Germline V gene lookup returns CDR1 SGHVS and CDR2 FNYEAQ. The CDR3, as DNA: TGTGCCAGCAGCTCTTTGGACGGTACCAGCGCGGGGACTGAAGCTTTCTTT. Translating it yields CASSSLDGTSAGTEAFF. Looking up the rest from reference TRBV7-6 and TRBJ1-1 gives the full variable domain: GAGVSQSPRYKVTKRGQDVALRCDPISGHVSLYWYRQALGQGPEFLTYFNYEAQQDKSGLPNDRFSAERPEGSISTLTIQRTEQRDSAMYRCASSSLDGTSAGTEAFFGQGTRLTVV.

This clonotype turned up a few times. The rearrangement links TRBV4-2 to TRBJ2-1; 9 nucleotides match TRBD1. CDR1 and CDR2 from the germline V gene are LGHNA and YNFKEQ. The CDR3 is 17 amino acids. V shed 4 bases, J shed 7 bases, and the junction held 14 bases outside the gene matches. The CDR3 is CASSRTPPGTGWNEQFF. The CDR3 bases are TGTGCCAGCAGCCGTACCCCGCCAGGGACAGGGTGGAATGAGCAGTTCTTC.

This clonotype was counted a few times. The chain links TRBV14 to TRBJ1-2, with 10 bases matching TRBD1. Germline V gene data show CDR1 as SGHDN and CDR2 as FVKESK. The CDR3 has 15 residues. Losses at the gene ends were 1 base for V and 7 bases for J; bases not matched to a gene: 6. CDR3 protein: CASSQGQGAYVGYTF. CDR3 nucleotide sequence: TGTGCCAGCAGCCAAGGACAGGGGGCGTATGTTGGCTACACCTTC.

This clonotype has only a few counts. V and J are TRBV20-1 and TRBJ2-5, with 16 bases matching TRBD2. The CDR3 runs to 14 residues. Trimming removed 4 bases from V and 9 bases from J; junction bases left unmatched: 5. The germline V gene has CDR1 DFQATT and CDR2 SNEGSKA (reference sequence). The CDR3 region has the DNA TGCAGTGCTACTGCTGGGACTAGCGGGGGGGCCCAGTACTTC. This codes for CSATAGTSGGAQYF.

In this sample, this clonotype turned up a few times. The chain couples TRBV6-6 to TRBJ1-5, with D tentatively TRBD1 (6 bases). CDR3 length: 16 amino acids. The V gene lost 2 bases and the J gene lost 7 bases, with 18 bases spanning the gap. Germline CDR1 is MNHNY and CDR2 is SVGAGI (reference sequence). The CDR3 region has the DNA TGTGCCAGCAGTTACCCCAGGGGAGGGGCCGGACAGCCCCAGCATTTT. It codes for CASSYPRGGAGQPQHF.

This clonotype was recorded many times. V and J are TRBV29-1 and TRBJ1-5; tentatively, D is TRBD1 (5 bases). The V gene lost 5 bases and the J gene lost 0 bases, with 14 bases spanning the gap. Germline CDR1 SQVTM, CDR2 ANQGSEA. This CDR3 is built from 15 residues. The CDR3 here is CSVTYGDYSNQPQHF. CDR3 nucleotides: TGCAGCGTTACATATGGGGACTATAGCAATCAGCCCCAGCATTTT.

This clonotype was seen a few times. The chain links TRBV4-3 to TRBJ1-3, with D perhaps TRBD1 (5 bases). Per the germline V gene, CDR1 is LGHNA and CDR2 is YSLEER. This CDR3 is 16 amino acids long. The V and J ends lost 0 bases and 7 bases respectively, with 16 bases between them. The DNA of the CDR3 is TGCGCCAGCAGCCAAGATCGAGGGCAGGGTAGGAACACCATATATTTT. It codes for CASSQDRGQGRNTIYF.

V gene TRBV20-1 combines with J gene TRBJ1-5; tentative D call: TRBD1 (5 bases). V gave up 6 bases and J gave up 1 base, with 13 bases separating them. Germline CDR1 is DFQATT and CDR2 is SNEGSKA (reference sequence). The CDR3 contains 14 residues. The CDR3, as DNA: TGCAGTGCCATGCTGACAGCCAGCAATCAGCCCCAGCATTTT. It specifies CSAMLTASNQPQHF.

Points on this clonotype: One base away lies a much larger clone, so this may be a sequencing read error. This chain uses TRBV12-3 or TRBV12-4 with TRBJ1-4; possible D gene TRBD1, 5 bases. The CDR3 spans 14 residues. The CDR3 reads CASTLGAANEKLYF. DNA of the CDR3: TGTGCCAGCACCCTAGGGGCGGCTAATGAAAAACTGTATTTT.

J is TRBJ2-3 and V is TRBV2; D perhaps matches TRBD1 (6 bases). Germline CDR1 is SNHLY and CDR2 is FYNNEI. This CDR3 spans 17 amino acids. Trimming took off 3 bases at V and 4 bases at J, with 20 bases between the two ends. CDR3: CASSEYYRVSGPDTQYF. The DNA for the CDR3 is TGTGCCAGCAGTGAGTACTACAGGGTGTCGGGCCCAGATACGCAGTATTTT.

This clonotype was seen a few times. The chain recombines TRBV15 with TRBJ1-6, with 8 positions matching TRBD1. V lost 6 bases and J lost 8; bases outside the gene matches: 9. This CDR3 has 15 amino acids. Per germline, CDR1 LNHNV and CDR2 YYDKDF (reference sequence). The CDR3 reads CATSSRTGRYSPLHF. The CDR3, as DNA: TGTGCCACCAGTTCGAGGACAGGGAGATATTCACCCCTCCACTTT.

The table lists this clonotype with many counts. V usage is TRBV11-1 and J usage is TRBJ2-1; 11 positions agree with TRBD2. Trimming cost V 5 bases and J 0 bases; bases outside gene matches: 3. The germline gives CDR1 SGHAT, CDR2 FQDESV (reference sequence). The CDR3 totals 16 residues. CDR3 DNA: TGTGCCAGCAGCGGGGGGACTAGCGGCTCCTACAATGAGCAGTTCTTC. Translation gives CASSGGTSGSYNEQFF.

This clonotype was detected ten times or more. This chain links TRBV27 with TRBJ1-5, with TRBD1 identical over 8 bases. Germline V CDR1 and CDR2: MNHEY, SMNVEV (reference sequence). The CDR3 extends over 17 amino acids. Losses at the gene ends were 3 bases for V and 2 bases for J; bases not matched to a gene: 9. The CDR3 region is CASSFQAGGEGNQPQHF. CDR3 sequence (DNA): TGTGCCAGCAGTTTTCAAGCAGGGGGCGAGGGCAATCAGCCCCAGCATTTT.